This entry features one TCR beta chain sequence. Antigen: not known. The data originate from a study of early T cells in non-severe SARS-CoV-2 infection. Study overall: Bulk RNA isolated from unsorted whole blood underwent sequencing; chains were not paired.

Germline values: CDR1 DFQATT, CDR2 SNEGSKA (reference sequence). Trimming at V came to 6 bases and at J to 9 bases, leaving 10 bases not matched to a gene. This CDR3 is 14 amino acids long. Study results and caveats: Matching results from VDJdb favored anti-spike CD8 responses, leaving private and CD4 specificities undetected.

In TCRdb, the 5' RACE reads were re-called with MiXCR into one record per CDR3 protein. The data hold about 33,000 distinct CDR3 sequences, with approximately 7% observed a single time. The receptor's source is an adult who was a healthcare worker with PCR-confirmed SARS-CoV-2 infection or an uninfected control (not recorded which). Source material: whole blood. The chain employs TRBV20-1 and TRBJ2-1; 11 positions agree with TRBD2. The CDR3 DNA follows: TGCAGTGCACTGCTAGCGGGAGGTACGGGTGAGCAGTTCTTC. This translates into CSALLAGGTGEQFF.